This entry is about one TCR beta chain. The protocol was immunoSEQ multiplex PCR, while the TCRdb copy is restricted to in-frame clones and leaves out a portion. This table holds about 7,000 clones, roughly 55% found once. This entry belongs to a study of somatic mutations in cytotoxic T cells in rheumatoid arthritis. Sequenced input: CD8+ T cells sorted from blood. This TCR derives from a woman aged 40 to 50 in good health.

The CDR3 nucleotides read TGTGCCAGCAGTTACTCGCAGGGAGCAGATACGCAGTATTTT. The encoded protein is CASSYSQGADTQYF. The rearrangement links TRBV6-5 to TRBJ2-3, with D perhaps assigned TRBD1 or TRBD2 (5 bases each). Germline CDR1 and CDR2: MNHEY and SVGAGI. The V end lost 0 bases, the J end lost 4 bases, and 8 bases lay between the germline ends. The CDR3 spans 14 residues.